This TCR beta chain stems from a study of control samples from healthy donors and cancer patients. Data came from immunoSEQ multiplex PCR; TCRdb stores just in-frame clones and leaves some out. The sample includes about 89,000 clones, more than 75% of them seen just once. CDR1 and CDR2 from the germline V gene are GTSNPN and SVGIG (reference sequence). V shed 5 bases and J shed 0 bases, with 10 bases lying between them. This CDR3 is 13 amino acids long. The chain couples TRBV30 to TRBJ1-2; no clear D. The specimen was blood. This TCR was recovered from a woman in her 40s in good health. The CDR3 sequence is CAWAAVANYGYTF. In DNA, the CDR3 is TGTGCCTGGGCTGCAGTAGCTAACTATGGCTACACCTTC.